The 31 T cell receptor beta chains given below trace back to one sample, sequenced in a study of Ad26.COV2.S vaccination and SARS-CoV-2 variants. Data came from immunoSEQ multiplex PCR; TCRdb stores just in-frame clones and leaves some out. The sample has approximately 90,000 clones, under 90% seen once. The sequences come from peripheral blood, collected after recovery from COVID-19. The receptors derive from a human donor who had recovered from COVID-19.

The chain employs TRBV12-3 or TRBV12-4 and TRBJ1-2, with 8 bases lining up with TRBD1. V dropped 4 bases and J dropped 8; count of bases not matched to a gene: 3. The CDR3 loop spans 12 amino acids. The CDR3 DNA reads as TGTGCCAGCAGTTATACAGGGGGAGGCTACACCTTC. It is translated as CASSYTGGGYTF.

This sequence joins TRBV4-1 and TRBJ2-7, with 9 bases that match TRBD2. The CDR3 has 14 amino acids. The germline V gene has CDR1 MGHRA and CDR2 YSYEKL. The ends lost 4 bases at V and 7 bases at J; junction bases unmatched: 8. In DNA, the CDR3 is TGCGCCAGCAGCCTAGCGGGAGCCTTGGGGGAGCAGTACTTC. As protein: CASSLAGALGEQYF.

The chain recombines TRBV11-2 with TRBJ2-7; 8 bases agree with TRBD2. The J segment lost 1 base and the V segment lost 4 bases, leaving 3 bases of the junction unmatched. This CDR3 comprises 14 residues. The germline V gene has CDR1 SGHAT and CDR2 FQNNGV. CDR3 nucleotides: TGTGCCAGCAGCTGGGCGGGAGGATCCTACGAGCAGTACTTC. Translating gives CASSWAGGSYEQYF.

The chain couples TRBV7-2 to TRBJ1-5; D is unresolved. CDR3 length: 15 residues. Germline CDR1 SGHTA, CDR2 FQGNSA. V lost 0 bases, J lost 0 bases, and 6 bases lay in between. The CDR3 nucleotides read TGTGCCAGCAGCTTAGCGGCAGTTAGCAATCAGCCCCAGCATTTT. It yields the protein CASSLAAVSNQPQHF.

V and J are TRBV28 and TRBJ1-2; 11 bases match TRBD1. The CDR3 is 15 amino acids. The germline CDR1 and CDR2 sequences are MDHEN and SYDVKM. J was trimmed by 5 bases and V by 5 bases; bases with no gene match: 7. DNA for the CDR3: TGTGCCAGCAGTCCGCGGACAGGGGGCAGGTATGGCTACACCTTC. As protein: CASSPRTGGRYGYTF.

The gene calls are TRBV19 and TRBJ2-5; TRBD2 aligns across 9 bases. The CDR3 length is 19 residues. V lost 2 bases to trimming and J lost 5 bases; unmatched junction nucleotides: 18. Per germline, CDR1 LNHDA and CDR2 SQIVND (reference sequence). The CDR3: CASSIIGGGRAYQLETQYF. The CDR3 DNA reads TGTGCCAGTAGTATAATCGGTGGCGGGAGGGCCTATCAACTGGAGACCCAGTACTTC. The full variable domain, its missing parts supplied by reference TRBV19 and TRBJ2-5, is DGGITQSPKYLFRKEGQNVTLSCEQNLNHDAMYWYRQDPGQGLRLIYYSQIVNDFQKGDIAEGYSVSREKKESFPLTVTSAQKNPTAFYLCASSIIGGGRAYQLETQYFGPGTRLLVL.

This rearrangement joins TRBV2 to TRBJ2-7, with D unresolved. V lost 5 bases to trimming and J lost 4 bases, with 6 bases between them. Germline-derived CDR1 and CDR2 are SNHLY and FYNNEI. CDR3 size: 11 residues. This CDR3 reads CASSPEYEQYF. The CDR3 bases are TGTGCCAGCAGTCCCGAGTACGAGCAGTACTTC.

CDR3 bases: TGCGCCAGCCGGGACAGCTACACCGGGGAGCTGTTTTTT. Translated: CASRDSYTGELFF. The chain is built from TRBV10-1 and TRBJ2-2; 7 nucleotides match TRBD1. This CDR3 contains 13 residues. Germline lookup yields CDR1 WNHNN and CDR2 SYGVQD (reference sequence). V lost 8 bases, J lost 3 bases, and 3 bases stayed unmatched.

The chain joins TRBV28 to TRBJ2-1, with 7 bases fitting TRBD1. Looked up from germline, CDR1 is MDHEN and CDR2 is SYDVKM. The CDR3 totals 12 residues. The J segment lost 15 bases and the V segment lost 6 bases, leaving 11 bases of the junction unmatched. The CDR3 DNA is TGTGCCAGCAGCTACGCCGGGACAGTGGGGTTCTTC. Translating it yields CASSYAGTVGFF. The whole variable domain, remainder taken from reference TRBV28 and TRBJ2-1, is DVKVTQSSRYLVKRTGEKVFLECVQDMDHENMFWYRQDPGLGLRLIYFSYDVKMKEKGDIPEGYSVSREKKERFSLILESASTNQTSMYLCASSYAGTVGFFGPGTRLTVL.

The chain couples TRBV11-1 to TRBJ2-5, with 10 bases fitting TRBD1. Germline V gives CDR1 SGHAT, CDR2 FQDESV (reference sequence). J was trimmed by 5 bases and V by 5 bases; bases with no gene match: 5. The CDR3 loop spans 14 amino acids. The CDR3 is CASSLTGGGETQYF. As DNA, the CDR3 is TGTGCCAGCAGCCTGACAGGGGGCGGGGAGACCCAGTACTTC. Using reference TRBV11-1 and TRBJ2-5 for the parts outside the CDR3, the full variable domain is EAEVAQSPRYKITEKSQAVAFWCDPISGHATLYWYRQILGQGPELLVQFQDESVVDDSQLPKDRFSAERLKGVDSTLKIQPAELGDSAMYLCASSLTGGGETQYFGPGTRLLVL.

The rearrangement uses TRBV18 and TRBJ2-1; weak D call: TRBD1 (6 bases). The CDR3 length is 14 residues. Trimming removed 2 bases from V and 8 bases from J, with 13 bases in between. Germline values: CDR1 KGHSH, CDR2 LQKENI. The DNA for the CDR3 is TGTGCCAGCTCACCATCCCAGGGGTGGGATGAGCAGTTCTTC. Its translation is CASSPSQGWDEQFF.

This clone was recorded a few times. This chain connects TRBV5-4 to TRBJ1-2; D gene ambiguous. Germline CDR1 SGHNT, CDR2 YYREEE (reference sequence). V was clipped by 0 bases and J by 4 bases, with 10 bases between them. The CDR3 spans 14 residues. The CDR3, as DNA: TGTGCCAGCAGCTTGGTGGATATGGGCTATGGCTACACCTTC. This codes for CASSLVDMGYGYTF.

J is TRBJ1-5 and V is TRBV7-9; the D is unclear. V lost 6 bases to trimming and J lost 3 bases, with 9 bases between them. The CDR3 has 13 amino acids. Germline lookup yields CDR1 SEHNR and CDR2 FQNEAQ (reference sequence). CDR3 loop: CASSSSVNQPQHF. CDR3 coding DNA: TGTGCCAGCAGTTCGAGTGTCAATCAGCCCCAGCATTTT.

This sequence joins TRBV28 and TRBJ1-2; tentative D call: TRBD1 (5 bases). This CDR3 has 13 residues. The V and J ends lost 5 bases and 3 bases respectively, with 10 bases between them. Germline CDR1 MDHEN, CDR2 SYDVKM. CDR3 protein: CASSPREDYGYTF. The CDR3 coding sequence is TGTGCCAGCAGTCCCAGGGAGGACTATGGCTACACCTTC.

The chain carries TRBV7-6 and TRBJ2-1, with 14 bases lining up with TRBD2. CDR1 and CDR2 (germline): SGHVS, FNYEAQ. V was clipped by 5 bases and J by 2 bases; unmatched bases: 20. The CDR3 is 22 residues long. The chain's CDR3 is CASSPHRGPLGTSGSAYNEQFF. The CDR3 DNA reads TGTGCCAGCAGCCCCCACCGGGGTCCCTTAGGGACTAGCGGGAGCGCCTACAATGAGCAGTTCTTC.

This clone was seen ten or more times. The chain uses TRBV27 and TRBJ2-7, with D unclear. The V gene's germline CDR1 is MNHEY and CDR2 SMNVEV (reference sequence). Trimming left V 3 bases short and J 5 bases short, with 14 bases between. This CDR3 contains 14 residues. CDR3 sequence (DNA): TGTGCCAGCAGTTTCACAAGCGCTTCCAACGAGCAGTACTTC. Its translation: CASSFTSASNEQYF.

The chain links TRBV5-1 to TRBJ2-2, with a possible D match to TRBD1 (6 bases). V was pared by 7 bases and J by 5 bases, with 15 bases between. The CDR3 has 14 residues. Germline CDR1 is SGHRS and CDR2 is YFSETQ. DNA of the CDR3: TGCGCCAGCGGGCCGAGGGGGACGACCGGGGAGCTGTTTTTT. Residues: CASGPRGTTGELFF.

The DNA of the CDR3 is TGTGCCAGTAGTATACAGGCTAGCGAGTACAATGAGCAGTTCTTC. It encodes CASSIQASEYNEQFF. V usage is TRBV19 and J usage is TRBJ2-1; TRBD2 might be the D (6 bases). Germline V gene lookup returns CDR1 LNHDA and CDR2 SQIVND (reference sequence). The CDR3 runs to 15 residues. The V gene lost 2 bases and the J gene lost 4 bases, with 12 bases spanning the gap.

The gene calls are TRBV28 and TRBJ1-5; D not certain. CDR1 and CDR2 (germline): MDHEN, SYDVKM. Trimming stripped 3 bases from V and 5 bases from J, with 8 bases between. The CDR3 consists of 13 residues. CDR3 sequence: CASSFRGYQPQHF. CDR3 nucleotide sequence: TGTGCCAGCAGTTTCCGAGGATATCAGCCCCAGCATTTT.

The chain employs TRBV6-2 or TRBV6-3 and TRBJ2-1, with 10 positions matching TRBD2. The length of the CDR3 is 14 residues. The germline CDR1 and CDR2 sequences are MNHEY and SVGEGT. J gave up 12 bases and V 0 bases, and 5 bases lay outside the gene matches. The CDR3, as DNA: TGTGCCAGCAGTTACTCGCTAGCGGGAGTTGGGCAGTTCTTC. It specifies CASSYSLAGVGQFF.

The J gene is TRBJ1-6, the V gene TRBV12-3 or TRBV12-4; the D is unclear. The CDR3 has 11 amino acids. With 6 bases removed from V and 9 bases from J, the gap between germline ends came to 6 bases. The CDR3 DNA is TGTGCCAGCAGCCGAGGTTCACCCCTCCACTTT. This sequence encodes CASSRGSPLHF.

V usage is TRBV4-1 and J usage is TRBJ2-1; 10 nucleotides line up with TRBD2. Germline CDR1 is MGHRA and CDR2 is YSYEKL. V was clipped by 0 bases and J by 3 bases; unmatched bases: 14. This CDR3 is 20 amino acids long. The CDR3 DNA reads as TGCGCCAGCAGCCAAGATCCAACTAGCGGGACATTCTTTTTCTACAATGAGCAGTTCTTC. Translation gives CASSQDPTSGTFFFYNEQFF.

The rearrangement links TRBV9 to TRBJ2-7, with D perhaps being TRBD1 or TRBD2 (5 bases each). V was shortened by 3 bases and J by 2 bases, with 12 bases between the two germline ends. This CDR3 region has 14 residues. CDR1 and CDR2 (germline): SGDLS, YYNGEE. The CDR3 sequence is CASSGDPLPYEQYF. CDR3 sequence (DNA): TGTGCCAGCAGCGGGGACCCTTTACCCTACGAGCAGTACTTC.

V is TRBV19 and J is TRBJ2-7; TRBD1 matches at 10 bases. Germline V gene sequence: CDR1 LNHDA, CDR2 SQIVND (reference sequence). The ends lost 6 bases at V and 7 bases at J; junction bases unmatched: 12. The CDR3 runs 15 residues. CDR3 sequence (DNA): TGTGCCAGTAGAAGATCCCGGGACAGGGGAGGAGAGCAGTACTTC. Translated: CASRRSRDRGGEQYF.

V is TRBV19 and J is TRBJ2-2, with a weak D call TRBD2 (6 bases). V lost 1 base, J lost 6 bases, and 12 bases lay in between. This CDR3 is 15 amino acids long. Germline V gene lookup returns CDR1 LNHDA and CDR2 SQIVND (reference sequence). Here the CDR3 DNA reads TGTGCCAGTAGTATAGGTGGGGCGGGACCCGGGGAGCTGTTTTTT. Residues: CASSIGGAGPGELFF.

The V gene is TRBV12-3 or TRBV12-4, the J gene TRBJ2-7, with D possibly being TRBD2 (6 bases). Trimming left V 5 bases short and J 9 bases short, with 14 bases between. There are 12 residues in the CDR3. The chain's CDR3 is CASSIGGAGQYF. CDR3 sequence (DNA): TGTGCCAGCAGTATCGGAGGGGCGGGGCAGTACTTC.

The chain uses TRBV28 and TRBJ2-1, with D perhaps assigned TRBD1 or TRBD2 (5 bases each). Between the trimmed V and J ends, which lost 5 bases and 15 bases, there was a span of 14 bases. The germline V gene encodes CDR1 MDHEN and CDR2 SYDVKM. The CDR3 extends over 11 amino acids. This CDR3 is CASSIGTDVFF. The CDR3 DNA reads TGTGCCAGCAGTATAGGGACGGACGTGTTCTTC.

The V call is TRBV9, the J call TRBJ1-1, with D possibly TRBD1 on 6 matching bases. There are 17 residues in the CDR3. Germline CDR1 and CDR2: SGDLS and YYNGEE. The germline V and J ends were trimmed by 4 bases and 0 bases, with 19 bases remaining between them. The CDR3 protein is CASSPRPGVFMNTEAFF. CDR3 DNA sequence: TGTGCCAGCAGCCCTCGGCCAGGGGTGTTCATGAACACTGAAGCTTTCTTT.

The V gene is TRBV7-2, the J gene TRBJ1-5; possibly TRBD1 for D (6 bases). V lost 2 bases and J 0 bases, leaving 8 bases between the germline ends. Germline-derived CDR1 and CDR2 are SGHTA and FQGNSA. This CDR3 is 15 amino acids long. The CDR3 loop reads CASSLYRVSNQPQHF. CDR3 in DNA: TGTGCCAGCAGCTTATACAGGGTTAGCAATCAGCCCCAGCATTTT.

CDR3 sequence: CATSDFDRNQPQHF. For the CDR3, the DNA is TGTGCCACCAGTGATTTCGACAGAAATCAGCCCCAGCATTTT. The chain uses TRBV24-1 and TRBJ1-5; possible D gene TRBD1, 5 bases. The CDR3 is 14 residues long. Germline values: CDR1 KGHDR, CDR2 SFDVKD. V was shortened by 1 base and J by 4 bases, with 7 bases between the two germline ends.

CDR3 residues: CASSAYSGRLTSTDTQYF. The CDR3 bases are TGTGCCAGCAGCGCCTATAGCGGGAGGCTAACTAGCACAGATACGCAGTATTTT. This rearrangement joins TRBV7-6 to TRBJ2-3; 10 nucleotides line up with TRBD2. The CDR3 contains 18 residues. V gave up 5 bases and J gave up 0 bases; unmatched junction bases: 11. Germline CDR1 SGHVS, CDR2 FNYEAQ. Complete variable domain (other parts from reference TRBV7-6 and TRBJ2-3): GAGVSQSPRYKVTKRGQDVALRCDPISGHVSLYWYRQALGQGPEFLTYFNYEAQQDKSGLPNDRFSAERPEGSISTLTIQRTEQRDSAMYRCASSAYSGRLTSTDTQYFGPGTRLTVL.